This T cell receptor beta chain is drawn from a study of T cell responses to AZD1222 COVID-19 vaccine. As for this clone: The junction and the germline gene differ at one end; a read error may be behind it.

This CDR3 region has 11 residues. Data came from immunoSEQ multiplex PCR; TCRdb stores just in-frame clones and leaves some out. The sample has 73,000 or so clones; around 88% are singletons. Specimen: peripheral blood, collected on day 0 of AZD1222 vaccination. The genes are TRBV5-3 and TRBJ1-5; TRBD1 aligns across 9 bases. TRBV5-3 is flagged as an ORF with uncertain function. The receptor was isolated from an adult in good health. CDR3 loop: CARSLVTGGIF. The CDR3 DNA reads TGTGCCAGAAGCTTGGTTACAGGGGGCATTTTT.